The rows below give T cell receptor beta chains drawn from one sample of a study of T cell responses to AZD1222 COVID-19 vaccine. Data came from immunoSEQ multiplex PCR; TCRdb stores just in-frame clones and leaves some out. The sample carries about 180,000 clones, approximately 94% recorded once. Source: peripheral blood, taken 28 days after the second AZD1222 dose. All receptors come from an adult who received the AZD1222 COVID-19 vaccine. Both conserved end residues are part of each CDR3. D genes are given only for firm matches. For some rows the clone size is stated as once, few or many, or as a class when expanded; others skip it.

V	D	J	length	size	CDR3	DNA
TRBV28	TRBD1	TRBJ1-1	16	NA	CASSRGQGIIHTEAFF	TGTGCCAGCAGCCGGGGACAGGGGATAATACACACTGAAGCTTTCTTT
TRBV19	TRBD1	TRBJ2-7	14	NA	CASSIPGQSYEQYF	TGTGCCAGTAGTATACCGGGACAGTCCTACGAGCAGTACTTC
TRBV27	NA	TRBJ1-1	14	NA	CASSLRGSNTEAFF	TGTGCCAGCAGTTTAAGGGGATCGAACACTGAAGCTTTCTTT
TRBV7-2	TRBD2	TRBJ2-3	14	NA	CASSFLTSGDTQYF	TGTGCCAGCAGCTTTTTAACTAGCGGAGATACGCAGTATTTT
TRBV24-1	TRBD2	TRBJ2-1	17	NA	CATSDLRTSGTYNEQFF	TGTGCCACCAGTGATTTGCGTACTAGCGGGACGTACAATGAGCAGTTCTTC
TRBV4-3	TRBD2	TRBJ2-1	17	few	CASSQDGAGGPYNEQFF	TGCGCCAGCAGCCAAGATGGGGCGGGGGGGCCCTACAATGAGCAGTTCTTC
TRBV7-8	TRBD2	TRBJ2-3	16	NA	CASSLSLAGSTDTQYF	TGTGCCAGCAGCTTATCGCTAGCGGGCAGCACAGATACGCAGTATTTT
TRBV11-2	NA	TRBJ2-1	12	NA	CASSFEGGEQFF	TGTGCCAGCAGCTTCGAGGGCGGGGAGCAGTTCTTC
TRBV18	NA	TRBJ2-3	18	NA	CASSPPGLPGRPTDTQYF	TGTGCCAGCTCACCTCCGGGACTCCCAGGGAGGCCCACAGATACGCAGTATTTT
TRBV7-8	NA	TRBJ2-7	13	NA	CASSLGLSYEQYF	TGTGCCAGCAGCTTAGGACTCTCCTACGAGCAGTACTTC
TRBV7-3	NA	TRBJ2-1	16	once	CASSLERGSSYNEQFF	TGTGCCAGCAGCTTAGAAAGGGGGAGCTCCTACAATGAGCAGTTCTTC
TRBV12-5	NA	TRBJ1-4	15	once	CASGLDRAGNEKLFF	TGTGCTAGTGGTTTGGACAGGGCGGGGAATGAAAAACTGTTTTTT
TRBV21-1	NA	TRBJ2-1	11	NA	CASSKRNEQFF	TGTGCCAGCAGCAAACGCAATGAGCAGTTCTTC
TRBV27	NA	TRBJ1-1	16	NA	CASSLGFQGLNTEAFF	TGTGCCAGCAGTTTAGGGTTTCAGGGATTGAACACTGAAGCTTTCTTT
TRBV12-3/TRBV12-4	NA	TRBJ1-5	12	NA	CAVRTGNQPQHF	TGTGCCGTGAGAACAGGCAATCAGCCCCAGCATTTT
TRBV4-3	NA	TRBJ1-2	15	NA	CASRRRLDPNYGYTF	TGCGCCAGCAGGAGGCGGCTGGATCCCAACTATGGCTACACCTTC
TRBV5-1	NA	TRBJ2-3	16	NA	CASSLVSGRMPDTQYF	TGCGCCAGCAGCTTGGTTTCCGGCAGGATGCCAGATACGCAGTATTTT
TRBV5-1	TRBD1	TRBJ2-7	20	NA	CASSLYFGTELTLGTYEQYF	TGCGCCAGCAGCTTGTATTTCGGGACAGAACTTACCTTGGGGACCTACGAGCAGTACTTC
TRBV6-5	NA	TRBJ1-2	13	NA	CASTTDTNYGYTF	TGTGCCAGCACTACAGACACTAACTATGGCTACACCTTC
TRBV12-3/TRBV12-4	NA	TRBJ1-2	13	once	CASNRTPNYGYTF	TGTGCCAGCAATCGGACACCAAACTATGGCTACACCTTC
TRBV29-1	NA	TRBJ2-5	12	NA	CSVEWRGGTQYF	TGCAGCGTTGAGTGGCGGGGAGGGACCCAGTACTTC
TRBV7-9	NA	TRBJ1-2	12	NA	CASSRYDYGYTF	TGTGCCAGCAGCCGTTATGACTATGGCTACACCTTC